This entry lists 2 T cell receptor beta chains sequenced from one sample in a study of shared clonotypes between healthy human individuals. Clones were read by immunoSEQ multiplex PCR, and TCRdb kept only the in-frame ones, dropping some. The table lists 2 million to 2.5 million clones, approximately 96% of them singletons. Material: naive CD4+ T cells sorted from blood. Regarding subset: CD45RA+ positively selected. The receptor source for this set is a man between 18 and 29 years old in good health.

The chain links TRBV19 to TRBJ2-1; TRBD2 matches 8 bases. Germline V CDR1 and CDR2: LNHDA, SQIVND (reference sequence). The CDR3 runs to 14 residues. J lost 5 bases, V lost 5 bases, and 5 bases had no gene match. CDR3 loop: CASSRGGSNNEQFF. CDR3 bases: TGTGCCAGTAGTCGGGGGGGATCTAACAATGAGCAGTTCTTC.

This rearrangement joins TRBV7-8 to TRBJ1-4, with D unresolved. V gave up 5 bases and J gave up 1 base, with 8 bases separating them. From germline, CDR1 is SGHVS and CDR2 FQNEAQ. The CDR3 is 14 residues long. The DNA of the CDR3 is TGTGCCAGCAGCCCCCTGGAAACTAATGAAAAACTGTTTTTT. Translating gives CASSPLETNEKLFF.